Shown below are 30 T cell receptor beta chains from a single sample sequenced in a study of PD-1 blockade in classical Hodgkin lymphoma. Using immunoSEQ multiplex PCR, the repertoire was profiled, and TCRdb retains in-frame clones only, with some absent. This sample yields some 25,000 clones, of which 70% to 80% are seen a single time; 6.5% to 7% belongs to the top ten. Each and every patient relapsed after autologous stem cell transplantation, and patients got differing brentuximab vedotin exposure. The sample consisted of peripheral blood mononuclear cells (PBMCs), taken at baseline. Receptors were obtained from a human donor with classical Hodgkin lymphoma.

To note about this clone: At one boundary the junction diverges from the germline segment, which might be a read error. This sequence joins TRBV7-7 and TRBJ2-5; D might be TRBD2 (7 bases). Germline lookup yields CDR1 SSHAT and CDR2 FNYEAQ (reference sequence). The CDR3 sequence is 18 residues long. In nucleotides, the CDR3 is TGTGCTAGCAGCTTAGGTTCAAGGCAGGGGACTATGAAAGAGACCCAGTACTTC. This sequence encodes CASSLGSRQGTMKETQYF.

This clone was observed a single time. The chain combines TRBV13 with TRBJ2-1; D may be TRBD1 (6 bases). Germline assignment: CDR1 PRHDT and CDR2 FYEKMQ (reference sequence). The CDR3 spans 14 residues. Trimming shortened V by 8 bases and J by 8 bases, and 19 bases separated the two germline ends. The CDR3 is CASATWWGRHEQFF. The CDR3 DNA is TGTGCCAGCGCTACCTGGTGGGGGCGCCATGAGCAGTTCTTC.

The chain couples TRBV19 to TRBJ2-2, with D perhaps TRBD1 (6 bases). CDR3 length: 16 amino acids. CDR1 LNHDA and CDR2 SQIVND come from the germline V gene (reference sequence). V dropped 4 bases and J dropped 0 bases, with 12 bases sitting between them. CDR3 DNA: TGTGCCAGTAGTACCACTAGACAGGCGAACACCGGGGAGCTGTTTTTT. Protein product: CASSTTRQANTGELFF.

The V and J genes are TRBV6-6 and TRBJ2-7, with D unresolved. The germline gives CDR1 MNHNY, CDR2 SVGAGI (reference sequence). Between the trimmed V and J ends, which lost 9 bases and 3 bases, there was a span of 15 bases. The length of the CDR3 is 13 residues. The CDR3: CASGVDGSYEQYF. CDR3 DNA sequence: TGTGCCAGTGGTGTGGACGGAAGCTACGAGCAGTACTTC.

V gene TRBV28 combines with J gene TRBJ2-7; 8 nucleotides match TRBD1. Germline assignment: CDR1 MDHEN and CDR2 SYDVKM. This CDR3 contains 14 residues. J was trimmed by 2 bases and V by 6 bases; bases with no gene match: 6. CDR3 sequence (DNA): TGTGCCAGCAGGCGGGACAGGCCTCCCTACGAGCAGTACTTC. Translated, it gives CASRRDRPPYEQYF. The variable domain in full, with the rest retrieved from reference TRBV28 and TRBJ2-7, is DVKVTQSSRYLVKRTGEKVFLECVQDMDHENMFWYRQDPGLGLRLIYFSYDVKMKEKGDIPEGYSVSREKKERFSLILESASTNQTSMYLCASRRDRPPYEQYFGPGTRLTVT.

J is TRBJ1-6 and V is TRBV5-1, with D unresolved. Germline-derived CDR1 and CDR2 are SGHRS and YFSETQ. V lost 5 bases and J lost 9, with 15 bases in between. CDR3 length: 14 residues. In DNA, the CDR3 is TGCGCCAGCAGACCTGGTTCAGTTGGTTCACCCCTCCACTTT. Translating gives CASRPGSVGSPLHF.

In DNA, the CDR3 is TGTGCCAGCAGCTCAGGGGGCATAGATACGCAGTATTTT. Protein: CASSSGGIDTQYF. This chain links TRBV5-6 with TRBJ2-3; 8 bases match TRBD1. After removal of 3 bases from V and 5 bases from J, the junction contained 2 bases not matched to a gene. The CDR3 covers 13 residues. Germline assignment: CDR1 SGHDT and CDR2 YYEEEE.

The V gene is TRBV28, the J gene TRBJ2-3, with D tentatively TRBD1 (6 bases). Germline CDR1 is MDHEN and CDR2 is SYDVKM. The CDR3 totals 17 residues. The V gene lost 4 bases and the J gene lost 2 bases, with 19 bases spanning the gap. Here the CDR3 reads CASSSSHRDTYTDTQYF. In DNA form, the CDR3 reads TGTGCCAGCAGTTCCTCCCATCGGGACACATACACAGATACGCAGTATTTT.

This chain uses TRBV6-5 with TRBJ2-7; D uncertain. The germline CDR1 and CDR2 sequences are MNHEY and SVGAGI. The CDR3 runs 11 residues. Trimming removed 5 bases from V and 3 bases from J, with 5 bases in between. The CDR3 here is CASSTVYEQYF. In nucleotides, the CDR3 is TGTGCCAGCAGTACCGTCTACGAGCAGTACTTC.

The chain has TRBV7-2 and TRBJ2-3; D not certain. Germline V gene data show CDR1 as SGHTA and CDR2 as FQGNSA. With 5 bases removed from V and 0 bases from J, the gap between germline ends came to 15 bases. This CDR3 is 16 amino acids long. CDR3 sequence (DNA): TGTGCCAGCAGCCCAAGTTCAGGTTACAGCACAGATACGCAGTATTTT. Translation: CASSPSSGYSTDTQYF.

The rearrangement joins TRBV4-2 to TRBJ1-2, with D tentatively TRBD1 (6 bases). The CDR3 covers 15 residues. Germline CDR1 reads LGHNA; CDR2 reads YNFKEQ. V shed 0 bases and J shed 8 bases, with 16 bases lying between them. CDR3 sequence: CASSQDPHRAEGYTF. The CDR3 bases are TGTGCCAGCAGCCAAGATCCCCACAGGGCTGAGGGCTACACCTTC.

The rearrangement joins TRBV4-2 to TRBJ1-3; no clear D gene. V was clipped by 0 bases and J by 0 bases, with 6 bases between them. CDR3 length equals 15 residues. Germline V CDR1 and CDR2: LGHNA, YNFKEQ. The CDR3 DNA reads TGTGCCAGCAGCCAAGACGGCCTCTCTGGAAACACCATATATTTT. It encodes CASSQDGLSGNTIYF.

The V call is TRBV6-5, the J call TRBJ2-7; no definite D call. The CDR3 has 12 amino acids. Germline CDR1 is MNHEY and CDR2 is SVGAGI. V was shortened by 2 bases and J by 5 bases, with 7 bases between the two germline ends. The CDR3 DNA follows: TGTGCCAGCAGTTACCGCGAGGACGAGCAGTACTTC. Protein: CASSYREDEQYF.

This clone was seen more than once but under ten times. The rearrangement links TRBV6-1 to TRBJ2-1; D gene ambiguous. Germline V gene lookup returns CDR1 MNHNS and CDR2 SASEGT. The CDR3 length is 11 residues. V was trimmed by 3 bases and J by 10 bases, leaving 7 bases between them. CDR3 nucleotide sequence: TGTGCCAGCAGTGAGAGTTGGGAGCAGTTCTTC. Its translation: CASSESWEQFF.

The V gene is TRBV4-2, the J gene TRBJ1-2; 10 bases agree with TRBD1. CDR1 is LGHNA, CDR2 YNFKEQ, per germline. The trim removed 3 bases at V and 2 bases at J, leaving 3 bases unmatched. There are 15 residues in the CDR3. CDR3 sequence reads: CASSHGGQGNYGYTF. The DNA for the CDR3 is TGTGCCAGCAGCCATGGGGGACAGGGGAACTATGGCTACACCTTC.

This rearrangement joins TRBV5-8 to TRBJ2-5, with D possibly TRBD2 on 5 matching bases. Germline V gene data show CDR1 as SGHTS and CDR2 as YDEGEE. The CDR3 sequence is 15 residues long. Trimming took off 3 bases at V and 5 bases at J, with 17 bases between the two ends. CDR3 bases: TGTGCCAGCAGCTCCAGGAAGGACTGGCGGGAGACCCAGTACTTC. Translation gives CASSSRKDWRETQYF.

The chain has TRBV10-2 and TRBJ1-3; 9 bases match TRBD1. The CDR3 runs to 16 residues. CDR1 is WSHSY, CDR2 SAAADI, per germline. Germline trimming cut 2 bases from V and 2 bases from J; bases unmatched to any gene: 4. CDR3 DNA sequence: TGCGCCAGCAGTGAGAACAGGGGGCAGACTGGAAACACCATATATTTT. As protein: CASSENRGQTGNTIYF.

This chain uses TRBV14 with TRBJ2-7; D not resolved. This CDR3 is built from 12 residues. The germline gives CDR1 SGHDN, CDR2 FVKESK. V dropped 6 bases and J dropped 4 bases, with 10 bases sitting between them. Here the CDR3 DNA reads TGTGCCAGCAGTCGAAGCGCATACGAGCAGTACTTC. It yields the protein CASSRSAYEQYF. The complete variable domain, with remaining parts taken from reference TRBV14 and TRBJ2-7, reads EAGVTQFPSHSVIEKGQTVTLRCDPISGHDNLYWYRRVMGKEIKFLLHFVKESKQDESGMPNNRFLAERTGGTYSTLKVQPAELEDSGVYFCASSRSAYEQYFGPGTRLTVT.

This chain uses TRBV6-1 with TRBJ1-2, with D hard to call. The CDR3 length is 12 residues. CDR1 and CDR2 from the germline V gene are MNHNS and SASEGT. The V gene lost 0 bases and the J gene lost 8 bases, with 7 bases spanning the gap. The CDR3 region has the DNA TGTGCCAGCAGTGAAGCGCGGGAGGGCTACACCTTC. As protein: CASSEAREGYTF.

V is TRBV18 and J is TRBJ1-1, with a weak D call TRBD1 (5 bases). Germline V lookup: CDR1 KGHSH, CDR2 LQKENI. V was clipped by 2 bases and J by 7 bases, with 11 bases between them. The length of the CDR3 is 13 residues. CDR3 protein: CASSPTAGGEAFF. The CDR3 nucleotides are TGTGCCAGCTCACCAACGGCGGGGGGTGAAGCTTTCTTT.

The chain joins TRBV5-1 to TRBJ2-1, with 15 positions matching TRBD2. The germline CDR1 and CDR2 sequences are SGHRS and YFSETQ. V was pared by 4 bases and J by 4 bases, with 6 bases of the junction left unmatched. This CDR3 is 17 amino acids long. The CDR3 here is CASSVSGTSGGYNEQFF. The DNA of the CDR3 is TGCGCCAGCAGCGTATCCGGGACTAGCGGGGGGTACAATGAGCAGTTCTTC.

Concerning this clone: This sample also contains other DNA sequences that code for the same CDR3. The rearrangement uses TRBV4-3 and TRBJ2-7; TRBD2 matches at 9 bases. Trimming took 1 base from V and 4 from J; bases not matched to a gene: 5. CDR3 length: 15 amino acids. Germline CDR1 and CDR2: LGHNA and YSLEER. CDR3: CASSQGLRGGYEQYF. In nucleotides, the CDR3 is TGCGCCAGCAGCCAAGGATTGCGGGGGGGTTACGAGCAGTACTTC.

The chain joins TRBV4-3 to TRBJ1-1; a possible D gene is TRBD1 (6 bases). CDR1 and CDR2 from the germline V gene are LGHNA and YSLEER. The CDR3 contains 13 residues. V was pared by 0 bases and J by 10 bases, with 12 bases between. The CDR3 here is CASSQDRGRGAFF. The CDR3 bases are TGCGCCAGCAGCCAAGATCGGGGGCGAGGAGCTTTCTTT.

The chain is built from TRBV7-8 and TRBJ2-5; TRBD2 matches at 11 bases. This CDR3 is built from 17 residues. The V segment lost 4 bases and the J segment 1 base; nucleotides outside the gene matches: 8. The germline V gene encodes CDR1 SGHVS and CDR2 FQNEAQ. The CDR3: CASSSLLAGAIQETQYF. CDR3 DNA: TGTGCCAGCAGCTCTCTACTAGCGGGGGCCATCCAAGAGACCCAGTACTTC.

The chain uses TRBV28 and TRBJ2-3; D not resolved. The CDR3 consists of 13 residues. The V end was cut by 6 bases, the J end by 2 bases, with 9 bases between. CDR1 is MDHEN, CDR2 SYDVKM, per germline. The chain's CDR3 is CASRSLITDTQYF. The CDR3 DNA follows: TGTGCCAGCAGGAGCTTAATCACAGATACGCAGTATTTT.

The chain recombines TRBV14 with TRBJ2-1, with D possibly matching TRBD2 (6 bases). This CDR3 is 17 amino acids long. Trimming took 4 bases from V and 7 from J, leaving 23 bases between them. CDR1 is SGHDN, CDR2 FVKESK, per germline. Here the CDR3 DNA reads TGTGCCAGCAGCCTTAAGGAAGTCCGGGGGTACACGAATGAGCAGTTCTTC. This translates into CASSLKEVRGYTNEQFF.

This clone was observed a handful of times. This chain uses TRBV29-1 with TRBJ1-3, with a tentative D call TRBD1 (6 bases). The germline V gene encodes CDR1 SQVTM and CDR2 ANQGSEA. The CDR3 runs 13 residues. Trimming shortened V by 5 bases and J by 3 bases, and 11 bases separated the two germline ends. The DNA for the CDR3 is TGCAGCGTTTCCCAGGGGTATGGAAACACCATATATTTT. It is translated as CSVSQGYGNTIYF.

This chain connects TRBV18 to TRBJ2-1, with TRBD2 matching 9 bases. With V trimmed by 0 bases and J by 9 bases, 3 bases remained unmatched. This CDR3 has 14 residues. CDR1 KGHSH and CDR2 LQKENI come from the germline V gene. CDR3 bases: TGTGCCAGCTCACCACCAATAGCGGGGGTTGAGCAGTTCTTC. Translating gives CASSPPIAGVEQFF.

The CDR3 loop is CASSLSLLGGYTF. The CDR3 DNA is TGTGCCAGCAGCTTGAGCCTCCTAGGAGGCTACACCTTC. The chain has TRBV5-6 and TRBJ1-2; the D is unclear. Deletions cut 1 base from V and 8 bases from J, with 12 bases between. Germline V CDR1 and CDR2: SGHDT, YYEEEE. The CDR3 extends over 13 amino acids.

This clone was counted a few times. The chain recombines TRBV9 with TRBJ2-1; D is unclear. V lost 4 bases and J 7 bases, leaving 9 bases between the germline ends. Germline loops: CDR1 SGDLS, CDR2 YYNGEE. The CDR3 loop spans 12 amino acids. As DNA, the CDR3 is TGTGCCAGCAGCTTAGACGTGAATGAGCAGTTCTTC. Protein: CASSLDVNEQFF.